A selection of T cell receptor beta chains follows, all from one sample in a study of T cell responses to AZD1222 COVID-19 vaccine. The protocol was immunoSEQ multiplex PCR, while the TCRdb copy is restricted to in-frame clones and leaves out a portion. The table shows about 150,000 clones, with 92% occurring only once. The sequencing here drew on peripheral blood, taken on day 0 of AZD1222 vaccination. These receptors were obtained from an adult in good health. Both conserved end residues are part of each CDR3. The D gene is left open where the match is weak. The size of a clone is reported for some rows only, either as once, few or many, or as a class for expanded clones.

v_gene: TRBV7-2; d_gene: .; j_gene: TRBJ1-2; abundance: .; CDR3nt: TGTGCCAGCAGCTTAGCTGTAGGGTACAGAGCTAACTATGGCTACACCTTC; CDR3aa: CASSLAVGYRANYGYTF
v_gene: TRBV2; d_gene: .; j_gene: TRBJ1-5; abundance: .; CDR3nt: TGTGCCAGCAGTGAAGCGCTTCTTGGGCCCCAGCATTTT; CDR3aa: CASSEALLGPQHF
v_gene: TRBV9; d_gene: TRBD1; j_gene: TRBJ1-6; abundance: .; CDR3nt: TGTGCCAGCAGCGACGATCCAGGGGGCCTCCTCCACTTT; CDR3aa: CASSDDPGGLLHF
v_gene: TRBV19; d_gene: TRBD2; j_gene: TRBJ2-3; abundance: .; CDR3nt: TGTGCCAGTAGCAATCTAGCGGGAGTCACAGATACGCAGTATTTT; CDR3aa: CASSNLAGVTDTQYF
v_gene: TRBV7-7; d_gene: .; j_gene: TRBJ2-2; abundance: .; CDR3nt: TGTGCCAGCAGCTTGAGCAGGACAGGGGAGCTGTTTTTT; CDR3aa: CASSLSRTGELFF
v_gene: TRBV5-6; d_gene: TRBD2; j_gene: TRBJ2-1; abundance: once; CDR3nt: TGTGCCAGCAGCTTGGAGCGGGGGAGCTCCTACAATGAGCAGTTCTTC; CDR3aa: CASSLERGSSYNEQFF
v_gene: TRBV5-8; d_gene: .; j_gene: TRBJ1-6; abundance: .; CDR3nt: TGTGCCAGCAGCTTGGCGGAATATAATTCACCCCTCCACTTT; CDR3aa: CASSLAEYNSPLHF
v_gene: TRBV18; d_gene: TRBD2; j_gene: TRBJ2-3; abundance: .; CDR3nt: TGTGCCAGCTCACCGGGACTAGCGGGGAAGGCGGATACGCAGTATTTT; CDR3aa: CASSPGLAGKADTQYF
v_gene: TRBV10-2; d_gene: TRBD2; j_gene: TRBJ2-7; abundance: .; CDR3nt: TGCGCCAGCAGTGTTCTAGCGGGCCTCTACGAGCAGTACTTC; CDR3aa: CASSVLAGLYEQYF
v_gene: TRBV27; d_gene: .; j_gene: TRBJ1-1; abundance: .; CDR3nt: TGTGCCAGTTCAAGGGGCGTTGTGAACACTGAAGCTTTCTTT; CDR3aa: CASSRGVVNTEAFF
v_gene: TRBV2; d_gene: .; j_gene: TRBJ1-1; abundance: .; CDR3nt: TGTGCCAGCAGTGAGAGGGGACATGGGGTGGGGAACACTGAAGCTTTCTTT; CDR3aa: CASSERGHGVGNTEAFF
v_gene: TRBV19; d_gene: .; j_gene: TRBJ1-6; abundance: .; CDR3nt: TGTGCCAGTAGTATTGGACCCTCAAGGAGCAATTCACCCCTCCACTTT; CDR3aa: CASSIGPSRSNSPLHF
v_gene: TRBV29-1; d_gene: .; j_gene: TRBJ1-1; abundance: once; CDR3nt: TGCAGCGTTGAACGTGCCGCTTCCCCACCCACTGAAGCTTTCTTT; CDR3aa: CSVERAASPPTEAFF
v_gene: TRBV5-1; d_gene: .; j_gene: TRBJ2-3; abundance: .; CDR3nt: TGCGCCAGCAGCTTGGCCAGGGATGGCACAGATACGCAGTATTTT; CDR3aa: CASSLARDGTDTQYF
v_gene: TRBV6-2/TRBV6-3; d_gene: TRBD1; j_gene: TRBJ1-5; abundance: .; CDR3nt: TGTGCCAGCAGTTCTAGGACAGGGGGCCCCAATCAGCCCCAGCATTTT; CDR3aa: CASSSRTGGPNQPQHF
v_gene: TRBV27; d_gene: .; j_gene: TRBJ1-1; abundance: .; CDR3nt: TGTGCCAGCAGTTTAAGAGCGACAGATGAAGCTTTCTTT; CDR3aa: CASSLRATDEAFF
v_gene: TRBV5-4; d_gene: .; j_gene: TRBJ2-5; abundance: .; CDR3nt: TGTGCCAGCAGCCCCAGGAGGGTCGAGACCCAGTACTTC; CDR3aa: CASSPRRVETQYF
v_gene: TRBV28; d_gene: TRBD2; j_gene: TRBJ2-7; abundance: few; CDR3nt: TGTGCCAGCAGCGATCAGCGGGGGTCTTTCTACGAGCAGTACTTC; CDR3aa: CASSDQRGSFYEQYF
v_gene: TRBV25-1; d_gene: .; j_gene: TRBJ2-2; abundance: .; CDR3nt: TGTGCCAGCAGTGATGGGGAAGGGACCGGGGAGCTGTTTTTT; CDR3aa: CASSDGEGTGELFF
v_gene: TRBV27; d_gene: TRBD2; j_gene: TRBJ2-3; abundance: once; CDR3nt: TGTGCCAGCAGTTTTCTGGCGGGAGGGCCTTCTTTGATCCGAGCAGATACGCAGTATTTT; CDR3aa: CASSFLAGGPSLIRADTQYF
v_gene: TRBV7-8; d_gene: TRBD1; j_gene: TRBJ1-5; abundance: .; CDR3nt: TGTGCCAGCAGCTTAGATGGACAGGGCGGCAATCAGCCCCAGCATTTT; CDR3aa: CASSLDGQGGNQPQHF
v_gene: TRBV3-1/TRBV3-2; d_gene: TRBD1; j_gene: TRBJ2-7; abundance: .; CDR3nt: TGTGCCAGCAGCGGGAAGGACAGGGGCCCCTACGAGCAGTACTTC; CDR3aa: CASSGKDRGPYEQYF
v_gene: TRBV5-1; d_gene: .; j_gene: TRBJ2-3; abundance: .; CDR3nt: TGCGCCAGCAGCACCGACAGCAGCACAGATACGCAGTATTTT; CDR3aa: CASSTDSSTDTQYF
v_gene: TRBV25-1; d_gene: .; j_gene: TRBJ1-3; abundance: .; CDR3nt: TGTGCCAGCAGCGGGGGTGACACCATATATTTT; CDR3aa: CASSGGDTIYF
v_gene: TRBV3-1/TRBV3-2; d_gene: .; j_gene: TRBJ2-7; abundance: .; CDR3nt: TGTGCCAGCAGCCAGCAGGGGCGAGTAGTATACGAGCAGTACTTC; CDR3aa: CASSQQGRVVYEQYF
v_gene: TRBV9; d_gene: .; j_gene: TRBJ1-3; abundance: once; CDR3nt: TGTGCCAGCAGCGGGAGGGGACTCTCTGGAAACACCATATATTTT; CDR3aa: CASSGRGLSGNTIYF